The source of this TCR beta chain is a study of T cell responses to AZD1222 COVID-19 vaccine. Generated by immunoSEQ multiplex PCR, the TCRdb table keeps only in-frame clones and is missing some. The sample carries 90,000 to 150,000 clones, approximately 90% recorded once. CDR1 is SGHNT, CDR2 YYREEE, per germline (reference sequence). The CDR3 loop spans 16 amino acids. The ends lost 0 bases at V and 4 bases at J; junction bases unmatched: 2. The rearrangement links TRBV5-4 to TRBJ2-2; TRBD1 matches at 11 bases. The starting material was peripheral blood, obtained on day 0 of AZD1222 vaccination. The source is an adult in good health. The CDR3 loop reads CASSLGGTGGTGELFF. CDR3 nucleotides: TGTGCCAGCAGCTTGGGGGGGACAGGGGGCACCGGGGAGCTGTTTTTT.